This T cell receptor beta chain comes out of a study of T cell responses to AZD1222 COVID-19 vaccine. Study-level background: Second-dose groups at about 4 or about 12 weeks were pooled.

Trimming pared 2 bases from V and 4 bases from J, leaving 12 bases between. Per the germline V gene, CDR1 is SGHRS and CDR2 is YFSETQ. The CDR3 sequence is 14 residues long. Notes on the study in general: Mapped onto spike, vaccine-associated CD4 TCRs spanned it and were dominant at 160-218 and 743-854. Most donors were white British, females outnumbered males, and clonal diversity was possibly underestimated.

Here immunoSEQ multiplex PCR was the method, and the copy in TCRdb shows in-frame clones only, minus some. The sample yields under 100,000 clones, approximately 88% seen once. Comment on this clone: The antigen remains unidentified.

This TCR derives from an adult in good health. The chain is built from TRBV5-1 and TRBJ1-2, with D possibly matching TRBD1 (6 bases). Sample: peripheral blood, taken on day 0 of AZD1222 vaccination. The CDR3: CASSFDRTGYGYTF. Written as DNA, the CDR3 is TGCGCCAGCAGCTTTGACAGGACGGGCTATGGCTACACCTTC.